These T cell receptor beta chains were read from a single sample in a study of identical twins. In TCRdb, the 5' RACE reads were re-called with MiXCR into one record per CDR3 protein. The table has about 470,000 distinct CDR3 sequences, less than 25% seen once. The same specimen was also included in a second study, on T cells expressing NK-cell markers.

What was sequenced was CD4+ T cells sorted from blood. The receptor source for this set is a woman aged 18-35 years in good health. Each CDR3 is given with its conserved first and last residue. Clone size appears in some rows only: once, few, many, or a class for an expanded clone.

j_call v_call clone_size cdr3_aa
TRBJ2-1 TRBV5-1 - CASSLYHDNEQFF
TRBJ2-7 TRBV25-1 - CASRGLPYEGEQYF
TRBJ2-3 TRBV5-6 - CASSLKQGGSTDTQYF
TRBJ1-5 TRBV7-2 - CASSLAQRNQPQHF
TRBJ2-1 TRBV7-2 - CASSFFPHNEQFF
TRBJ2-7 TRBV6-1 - CASSDKGQAYEQYF
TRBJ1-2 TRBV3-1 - CASSQGLGGDGYTF
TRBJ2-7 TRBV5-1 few CASSFAGTSYEQYF
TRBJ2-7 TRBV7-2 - CASSRIGAGENEQYF
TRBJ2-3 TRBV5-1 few CASSLDGTGTDTQYF
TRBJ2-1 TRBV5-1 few CASSLLRGVGEQFF
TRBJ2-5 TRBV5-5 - CASSPWTGPETQYF
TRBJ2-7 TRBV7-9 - CASSLSTSRPYEQYF
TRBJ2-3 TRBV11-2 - CASSLGHATPVDTQYF
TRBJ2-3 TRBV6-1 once CASTQLPGADTQYF
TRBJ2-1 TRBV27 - CASSHPTTAGNEQFF
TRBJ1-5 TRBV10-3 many CAISVQGNQPQHF
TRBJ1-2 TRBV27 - CASSLLKTTNYGYTF
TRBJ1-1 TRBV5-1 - CASSLGRPVEAFF
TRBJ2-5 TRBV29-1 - CSVLRGGGGDQYF
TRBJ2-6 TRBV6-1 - CASSDGGAGANVLTF
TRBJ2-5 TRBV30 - CAWGQIRDNSRTQYF
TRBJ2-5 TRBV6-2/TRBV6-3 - CASSSGLGETQYF
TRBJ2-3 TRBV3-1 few CASSQALIGSSDTQYF
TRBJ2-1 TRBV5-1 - CASSLSGGLYSSYNEQFF
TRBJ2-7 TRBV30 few CAWSDSYEQYF
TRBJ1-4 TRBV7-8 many CASSGRDRGSEKLFF
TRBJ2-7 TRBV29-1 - CSVGQGATEQYF
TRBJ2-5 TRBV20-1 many CSALGPNSQETQYF
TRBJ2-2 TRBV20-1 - CSARPDSDTGELFF
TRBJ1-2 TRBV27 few CASSSVPGTGVWWNYGYTF
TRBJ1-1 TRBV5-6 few CASSLAMGVTEAFF
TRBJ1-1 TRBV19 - CASTPGASHLNTEAFF
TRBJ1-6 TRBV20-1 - CSARGIRGRNSPLHF
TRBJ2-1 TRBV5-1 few CASSYKTSYNEQFF
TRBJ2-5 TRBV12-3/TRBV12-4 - CASSTRTDFRQTQYF
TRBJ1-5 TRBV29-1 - CSARGQGGNQPQHF
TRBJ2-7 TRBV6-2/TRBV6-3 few CASAWAGPPTYEQYF
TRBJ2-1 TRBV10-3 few CAISQANEQFF
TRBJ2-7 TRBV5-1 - CASSLRDSGAEQYF
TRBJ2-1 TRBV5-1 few CASTVRDSDNEQFF
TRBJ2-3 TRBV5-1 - CASSGAGGATDTQYF
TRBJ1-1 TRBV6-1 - CASCLTGGYPEAFF
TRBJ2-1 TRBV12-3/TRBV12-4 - CASSFLAGGYNEQFF
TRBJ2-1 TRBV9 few CASSVGGRYNEQFF
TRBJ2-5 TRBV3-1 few CASSQGAGQETQYF